The 2 T cell receptor beta chains below come from one sample, sequenced in a study of human CD4 T cells and Enterobacteriaceae. All CD4+ cells other than CD45RA+CCR7+CD95- naive cells were sorted as memory, over 98% pure. The repertoire was sequenced with immunoSEQ multiplex PCR; TCRdb's copy has only in-frame clones and lacks some. Found here are tens of thousands of clones, approximately 84% of them singletons; the top ten hold around 1.7%. The source material was memory CD4+ T cells from blood. Source of these receptors: a human donor in good health.

The chain joins TRBV9 to TRBJ1-1; D is uncertain. Per the germline V gene, CDR1 is SGDLS and CDR2 is YYNGEE. Deletions cut 4 bases from V and 3 bases from J, with 16 bases between. CDR3 length equals 15 residues. The CDR3 nucleotides read TGTGCCAGCAGCCCAAACGAGCGGCTATACACTGAAGCTTTCTTT. It specifies CASSPNERLYTEAFF.

A few counts support this clone. V usage is TRBV7-7 and J usage is TRBJ2-5; 8 bases fit TRBD2. The CDR3 has 16 residues. In germline, CDR1 is SSHAT, CDR2 FNYEAQ (reference sequence). V gave up 3 bases and J gave up 0 bases; unmatched junction bases: 6. The CDR3 DNA follows: TGTGCCAGCAGCTTCGGGAGGGGCCTGTACCAAGAGACCCAGTACTTC. It codes for CASSFGRGLYQETQYF.